The TCR beta chain described here comes from a study of T cell repertoires in aging, cancer and after chemotherapy. The study's findings and limits: Loss of evenness, beyond lost richness, contributed to age-related TCR diversity decline in cancer patients. Untreated cancer patients had significantly lower blood TCR diversity than age-matched healthy donors.

A mixed TRB-A/B primer pool amplified rearranged TRB by multiplex touch-down PCR. TCRdb re-analysed the multiplex PCR reads in MiXCR, keeping a single row per CDR3 protein. The sample holds some 10,000 distinct CDR3 sequences, about 35% seen once. TCR beta rearrangements were amplified from peripheral blood genomic DNA. CDR1 is LNHNV and CDR2 is YYDKDF in the germline V gene (reference sequence). The CDR3 is 13 residues long. V lost 0 bases to trimming and J lost 3 bases, with 6 bases between them. Regarding this clonotype: Its antigen is undetermined.

The TCR comes from a human donor in good health. Sequences were obtained from blood. The chain employs TRBV15 and TRBJ2-7; D ambiguous. The chain's CDR3 is CATSRDSGYEQYF. CDR3 bases: TGTGCCACCAGCAGAGATTCCGGCTACGAGCAGTACTTC.